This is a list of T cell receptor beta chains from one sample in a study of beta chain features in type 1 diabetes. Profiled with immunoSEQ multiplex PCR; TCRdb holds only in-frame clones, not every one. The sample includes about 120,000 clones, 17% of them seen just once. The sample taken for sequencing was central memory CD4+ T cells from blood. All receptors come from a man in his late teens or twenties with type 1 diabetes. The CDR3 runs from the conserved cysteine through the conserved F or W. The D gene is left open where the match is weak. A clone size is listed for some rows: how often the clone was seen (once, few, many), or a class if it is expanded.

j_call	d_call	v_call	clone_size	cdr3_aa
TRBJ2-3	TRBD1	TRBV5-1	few	CASSSTDRGSGDTQYF
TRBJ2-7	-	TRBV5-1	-	CASSLDRPSYEQYF
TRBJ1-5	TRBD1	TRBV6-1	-	CASSESDRGGQPQHF
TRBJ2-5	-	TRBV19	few	CASCTWGRMVGEETQYF
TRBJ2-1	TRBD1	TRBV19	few	CASMGGQGTYNEQFF
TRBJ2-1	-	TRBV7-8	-	CASSRDSYNEQFF
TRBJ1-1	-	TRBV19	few	CASTARGADAFF
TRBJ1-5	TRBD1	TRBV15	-	CATSNDRGHQPQHF
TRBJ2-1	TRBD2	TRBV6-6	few	CASVSSGGSFF
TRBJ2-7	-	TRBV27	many	CASSPRGGHAYEQYF
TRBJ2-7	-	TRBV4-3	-	CASSQGAAGAREEQYF
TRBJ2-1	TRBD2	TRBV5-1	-	CASSLQVAGATYNEQFF
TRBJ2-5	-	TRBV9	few	CASSLHPRDRWETQYF
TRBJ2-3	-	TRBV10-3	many	CAISEGTPDTQYF
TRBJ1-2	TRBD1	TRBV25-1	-	CASSPGTGGYYGYTF
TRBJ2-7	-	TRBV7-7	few	CASSLASGSEQYF
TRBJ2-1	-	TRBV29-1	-	CSVGTSPSSYNEQFF
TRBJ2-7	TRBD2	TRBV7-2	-	CASSLGGGGMGYEQYF
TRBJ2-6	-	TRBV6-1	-	CASSEPRPPGANVLTF
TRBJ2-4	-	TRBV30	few	CALRGKNIQYF
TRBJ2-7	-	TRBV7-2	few	CASSRQVGYEQYF
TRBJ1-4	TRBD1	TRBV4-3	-	CASSQVGTGAFSTNEKLFF
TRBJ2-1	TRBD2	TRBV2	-	CASSERVAGGRRNEQFF
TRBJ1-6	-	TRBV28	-	CASSEGGGKNSPLHF
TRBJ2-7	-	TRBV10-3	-	CAINEVREHEQYF
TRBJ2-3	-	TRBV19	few	CASSITALRPGRDTQYF
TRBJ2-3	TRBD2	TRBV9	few	CASSPGLAGVGDTQYF
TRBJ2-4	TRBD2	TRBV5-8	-	CASSLAGGPILAKNIQYF
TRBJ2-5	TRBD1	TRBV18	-	CASLARTGGQETQYF
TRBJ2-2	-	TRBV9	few	CASSVSGINTGELFF
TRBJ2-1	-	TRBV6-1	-	CAIVPWTSYNEQFF
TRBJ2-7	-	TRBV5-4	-	CASSLVQRRTTSSYEQYF
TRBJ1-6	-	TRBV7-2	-	CASSLPLLGSPLHF
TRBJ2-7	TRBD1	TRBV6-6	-	CASSPLTGSYEQYF
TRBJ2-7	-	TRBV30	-	CAWSVRRGVPYEQYF
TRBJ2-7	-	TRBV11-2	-	CASSSRQAISYEQYF
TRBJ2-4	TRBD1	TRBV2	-	CASSPGQENIQYF
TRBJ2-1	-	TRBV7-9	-	CASTPSLF
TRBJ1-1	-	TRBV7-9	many	CASSSDRHWDTEAFF
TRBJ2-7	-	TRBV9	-	CASSVGAVGTYEQYF
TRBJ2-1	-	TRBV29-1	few	CSVERNEQFF
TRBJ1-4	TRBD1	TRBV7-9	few	CASSFNGQGANSNEKLFF
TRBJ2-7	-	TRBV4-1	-	CASSQEGDGRGGEQYF
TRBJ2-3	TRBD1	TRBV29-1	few	CSGAYRGTDTQYF
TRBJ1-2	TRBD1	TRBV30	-	CAWSVLPGGIYGYTF
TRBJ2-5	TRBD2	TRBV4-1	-	CASSQALAGGIETQYF
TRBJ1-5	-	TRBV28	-	CATRELGEPQHF
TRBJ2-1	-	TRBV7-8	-	CASRPPLRDENYNEQFF
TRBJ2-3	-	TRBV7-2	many	CASSTNADTQYF
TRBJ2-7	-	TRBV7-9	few	CASSPIGTAVTYEQYF
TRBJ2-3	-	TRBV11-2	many	CASSLAGTDTQYF
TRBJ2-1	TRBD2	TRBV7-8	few	CASSRTRNEQFF
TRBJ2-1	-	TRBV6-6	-	CASSHGREQFF
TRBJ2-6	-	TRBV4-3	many	CASSQEFKDWSGANVLTF
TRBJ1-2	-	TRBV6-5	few	CASSYSQEDGYTF
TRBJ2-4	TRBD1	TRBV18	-	CASSPADRGNIQYF
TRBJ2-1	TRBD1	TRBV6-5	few	CASKQGGPSYNEQFF